Here is one T cell receptor (beta chain) with its context. There are 17 residues in the CDR3. Germline assignment: CDR1 SGHRS and CDR2 YFSETQ. V shed 4 bases and J shed 0 bases, with 16 bases lying between them. Seattle enrolled patients during active infection and tracked them longitudinally. This specimen comes from a study of blood T cell repertoires in COVID-19. TCRdb keeps only in-frame clones here, not all; method: immunoSEQ multiplex PCR. This sample yields some 520,000 clones, of which 89% are seen a single time; roughly 0.84% belongs to the top ten. This TCR was recovered from a man younger than 35 with COVID-19, enrolled during active disease. J is TRBJ1-4 and V is TRBV5-1; D not resolved. Sequencing was performed on peripheral blood. The CDR3 is CASSPTYNRSTNEKLFF. Written as DNA, the CDR3 is TGCGCCAGCAGCCCGACATATAACAGATCAACTAATGAAAAACTGTTTTTT.